This T cell receptor (beta chain) was captured by sequencing in a study of T cells in Graves' hyperthyroidism and ophthalmopathy. Germline loops: CDR1 MNHNS, CDR2 SASEGT. The CDR3 runs 14 residues. After removal of 2 bases from V and 2 bases from J, the junction contained 0 bases not matched to a gene. RNA transcripts provided the source from which TCR beta CDR3 regions were amplified. With the HTBI primer set, the TCR CDR3 went through a first round of RT-PCR. TCRdb independently ran MiXCR on the multiplex PCR reads; one entry per CDR3 protein. The table shows 650,000 to 700,000 distinct CDR3 sequences, with roughly 17% occurring only once. This clonotype came up many times.

Source material: blood. This sequence joins TRBV6-1 and TRBJ2-1; 7 bases map to TRBD2. The receptor comes from a man aged 50 or older with Graves' hyperthyroidism. In DNA, the CDR3 is TGTGCCAGCAGTGAACTAGCGGCCTACAATGAGCAGTTCTTC. It specifies CASSELAAYNEQFF.